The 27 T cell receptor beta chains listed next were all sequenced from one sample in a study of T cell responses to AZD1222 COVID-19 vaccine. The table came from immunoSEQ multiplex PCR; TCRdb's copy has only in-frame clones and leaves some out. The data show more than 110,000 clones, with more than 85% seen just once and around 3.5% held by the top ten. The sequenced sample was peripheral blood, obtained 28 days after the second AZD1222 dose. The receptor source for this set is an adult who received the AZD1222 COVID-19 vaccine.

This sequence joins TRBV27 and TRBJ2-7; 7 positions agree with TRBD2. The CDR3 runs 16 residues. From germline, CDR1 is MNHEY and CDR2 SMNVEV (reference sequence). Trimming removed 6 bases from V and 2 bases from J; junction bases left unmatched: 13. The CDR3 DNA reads TGTGCCAGCAGCCCTCAGGGAACGGGACTAACCTACGAGCAGTACTTC. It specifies CASSPQGTGLTYEQYF.

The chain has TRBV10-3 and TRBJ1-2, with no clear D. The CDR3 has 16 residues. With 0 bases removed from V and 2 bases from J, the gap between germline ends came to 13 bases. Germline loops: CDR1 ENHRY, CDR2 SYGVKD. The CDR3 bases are TGTGCCATCAGTGAGTCGTTCTCAGGAGGGAACTATGGCTACACCTTC. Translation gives CAISESFSGGNYGYTF.

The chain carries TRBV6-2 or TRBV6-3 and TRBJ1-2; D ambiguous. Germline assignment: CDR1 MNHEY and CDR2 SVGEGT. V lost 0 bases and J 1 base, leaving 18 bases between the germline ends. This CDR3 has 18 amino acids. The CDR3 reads CASSYSIRELDNNYGYTF. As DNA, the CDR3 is TGTGCCAGCAGTTACTCGATACGGGAGCTCGACAATAACTATGGCTACACCTTC.

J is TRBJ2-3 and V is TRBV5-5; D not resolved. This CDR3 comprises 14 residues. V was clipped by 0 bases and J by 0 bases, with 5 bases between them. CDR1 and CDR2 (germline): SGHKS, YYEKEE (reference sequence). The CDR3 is CASSLGWSTDTQYF. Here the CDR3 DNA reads TGTGCCAGCAGCTTGGGCTGGAGCACAGATACGCAGTATTTT.

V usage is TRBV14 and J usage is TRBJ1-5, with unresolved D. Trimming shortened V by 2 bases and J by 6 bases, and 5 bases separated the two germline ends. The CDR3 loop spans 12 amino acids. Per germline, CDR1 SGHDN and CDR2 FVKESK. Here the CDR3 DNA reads TGTGCCAGCAGCCAAAAGGGTCAGCCCCAGCATTTT. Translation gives CASSQKGQPQHF.

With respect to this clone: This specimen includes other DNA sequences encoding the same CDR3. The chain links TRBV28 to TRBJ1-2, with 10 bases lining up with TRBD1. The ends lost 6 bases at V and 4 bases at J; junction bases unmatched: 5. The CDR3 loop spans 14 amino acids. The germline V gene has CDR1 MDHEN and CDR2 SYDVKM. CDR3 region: CASSLGQGGYGYTF. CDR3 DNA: TGTGCCAGCAGCCTTGGACAGGGGGGCTATGGCTACACCTTC.

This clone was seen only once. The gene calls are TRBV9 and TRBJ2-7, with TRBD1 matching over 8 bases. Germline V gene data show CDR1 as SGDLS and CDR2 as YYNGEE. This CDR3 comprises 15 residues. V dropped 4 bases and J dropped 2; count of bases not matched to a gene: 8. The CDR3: CASSPHGQGAYEQYF. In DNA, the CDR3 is TGTGCCAGCAGCCCTCACGGACAGGGAGCCTACGAGCAGTACTTC.

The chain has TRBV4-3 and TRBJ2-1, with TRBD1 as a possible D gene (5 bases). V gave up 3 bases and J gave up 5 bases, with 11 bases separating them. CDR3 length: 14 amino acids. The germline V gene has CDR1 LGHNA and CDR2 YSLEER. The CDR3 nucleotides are TGCGCCAGCAGCCACTTCCTGACAGACAATGAGCAGTTCTTC. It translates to CASSHFLTDNEQFF.

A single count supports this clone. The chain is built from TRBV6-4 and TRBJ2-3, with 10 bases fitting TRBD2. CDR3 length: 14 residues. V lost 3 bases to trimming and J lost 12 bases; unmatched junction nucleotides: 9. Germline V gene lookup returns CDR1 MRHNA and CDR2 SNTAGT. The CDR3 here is CASSEASGSFSQYF. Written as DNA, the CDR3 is TGTGCCAGCAGTGAAGCTAGCGGGAGCTTCTCTCAGTATTTT.

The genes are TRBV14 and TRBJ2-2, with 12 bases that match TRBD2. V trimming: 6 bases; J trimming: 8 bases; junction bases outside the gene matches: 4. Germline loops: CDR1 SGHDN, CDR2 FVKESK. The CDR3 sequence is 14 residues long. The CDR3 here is CASSRLAGAGELFF. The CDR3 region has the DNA TGTGCCAGCAGTCGACTAGCGGGGGCTGGGGAGCTGTTTTTT.

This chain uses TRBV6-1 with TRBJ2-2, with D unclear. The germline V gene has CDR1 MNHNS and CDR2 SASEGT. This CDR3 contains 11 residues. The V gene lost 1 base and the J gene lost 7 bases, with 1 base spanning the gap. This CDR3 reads CASSEGGELFF. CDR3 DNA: TGTGCCAGCAGTGAAGGCGGGGAGCTGTTTTTT.

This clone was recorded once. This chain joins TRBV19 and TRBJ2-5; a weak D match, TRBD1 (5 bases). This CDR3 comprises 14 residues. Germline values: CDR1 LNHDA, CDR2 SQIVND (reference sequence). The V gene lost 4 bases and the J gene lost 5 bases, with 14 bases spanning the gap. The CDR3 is CASSRGTAGETQYF. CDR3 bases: TGTGCCAGTAGTAGGGGCACCGCCGGGGAGACCCAGTACTTC.

CDR3 DNA: TGCAGCGTTGGACTAGGTTACAATGAGCAGTTCTTC. Translated, it gives CSVGLGYNEQFF. This chain connects TRBV29-1 to TRBJ2-1, with D maybe TRBD2 (6 bases). Germline V CDR1 and CDR2: SQVTM, ANQGSEA. The CDR3 consists of 12 residues. Trimming pared 4 bases from V and 4 bases from J, leaving 8 bases between.

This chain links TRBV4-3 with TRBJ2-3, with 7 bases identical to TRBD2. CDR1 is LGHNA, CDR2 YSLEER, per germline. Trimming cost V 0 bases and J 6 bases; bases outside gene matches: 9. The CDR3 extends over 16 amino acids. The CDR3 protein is CASSQDLAGAVDTQYF. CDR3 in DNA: TGCGCCAGCAGCCAAGACCTGGCGGGAGCGGTGGATACGCAGTATTTT.

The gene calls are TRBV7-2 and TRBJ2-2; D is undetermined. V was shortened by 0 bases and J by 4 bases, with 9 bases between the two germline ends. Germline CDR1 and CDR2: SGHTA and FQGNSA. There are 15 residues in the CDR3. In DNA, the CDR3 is TGTGCCAGCAGCTTAGCGAGAGTATCCACCGGGGAGCTGTTTTTT. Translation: CASSLARVSTGELFF.

The CDR3 region is CASSHAPQGGNEKLFF. For the CDR3, the DNA is TGTGCCAGCAGCCACGCCCCACAGGGAGGGAATGAAAAACTGTTTTTT. The J gene is TRBJ1-4, the V gene TRBV4-2; a possible D gene is TRBD1 (6 bases). Trimming removed 3 bases at V and 5 bases at J, with 16 bases between. This CDR3 is built from 16 residues. CDR1 is LGHNA, CDR2 YNFKEQ, per germline.

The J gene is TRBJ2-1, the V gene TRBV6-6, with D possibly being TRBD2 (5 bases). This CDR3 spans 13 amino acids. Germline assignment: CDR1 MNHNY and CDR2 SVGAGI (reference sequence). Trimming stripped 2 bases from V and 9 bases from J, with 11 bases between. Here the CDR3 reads CASSYTGRGEQFF. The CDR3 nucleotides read TGTGCCAGCAGTTACACCGGACGGGGTGAGCAGTTCTTC.

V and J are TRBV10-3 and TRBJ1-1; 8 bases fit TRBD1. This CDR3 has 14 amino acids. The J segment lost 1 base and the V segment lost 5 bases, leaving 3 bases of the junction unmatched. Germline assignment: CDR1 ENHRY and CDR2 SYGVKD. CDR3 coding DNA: TGTGCCATCAGTTCAGGGGGCCGGAACACTGAAGCTTTCTTT. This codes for CAISSGGRNTEAFF.

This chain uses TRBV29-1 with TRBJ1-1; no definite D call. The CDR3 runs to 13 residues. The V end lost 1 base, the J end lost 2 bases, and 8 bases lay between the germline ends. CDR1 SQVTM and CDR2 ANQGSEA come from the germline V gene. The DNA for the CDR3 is TGCAGCGTTGAAGGACATACCAACACTGAAGCTTTCTTT. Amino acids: CSVEGHTNTEAFF.

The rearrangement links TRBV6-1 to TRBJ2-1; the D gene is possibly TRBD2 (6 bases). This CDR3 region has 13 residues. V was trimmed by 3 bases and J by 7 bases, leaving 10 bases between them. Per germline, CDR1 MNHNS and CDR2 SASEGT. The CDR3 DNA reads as TGTGCCAGCAGTGAGGCAGGGAGGAATGAGCAGTTCTTC. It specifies CASSEAGRNEQFF.

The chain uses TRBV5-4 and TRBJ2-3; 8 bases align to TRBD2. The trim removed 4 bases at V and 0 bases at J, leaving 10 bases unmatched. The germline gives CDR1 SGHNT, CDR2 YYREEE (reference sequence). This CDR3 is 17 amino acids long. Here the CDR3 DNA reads TGTGCCAGCAGCCCGACGGGAGGGTCCACTAGCACAGATACGCAGTATTTT. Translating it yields CASSPTGGSTSTDTQYF.

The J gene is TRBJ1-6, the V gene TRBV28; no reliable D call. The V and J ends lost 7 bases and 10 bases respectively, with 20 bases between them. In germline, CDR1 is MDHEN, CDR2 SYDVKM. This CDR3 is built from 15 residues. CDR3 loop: CASIPSPAGLSPLHF. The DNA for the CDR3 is TGTGCCAGCATCCCCTCCCCCGCGGGTTTGTCACCCCTCCACTTT.

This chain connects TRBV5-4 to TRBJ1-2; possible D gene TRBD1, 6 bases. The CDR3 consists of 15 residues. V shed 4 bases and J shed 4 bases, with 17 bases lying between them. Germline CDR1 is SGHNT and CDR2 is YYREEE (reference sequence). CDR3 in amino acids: CASSRPMQGSYGYTF. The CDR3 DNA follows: TGTGCCAGCAGCCGACCGATGCAGGGGTCCTATGGCTACACCTTC.

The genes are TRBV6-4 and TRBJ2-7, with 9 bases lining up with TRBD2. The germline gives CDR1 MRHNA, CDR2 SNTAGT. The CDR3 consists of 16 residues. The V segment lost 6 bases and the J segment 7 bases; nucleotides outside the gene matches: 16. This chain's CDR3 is CASSPPEREDFWEQYF. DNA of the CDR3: TGTGCCAGCAGCCCGCCTGAGCGGGAGGACTTTTGGGAGCAGTACTTC.

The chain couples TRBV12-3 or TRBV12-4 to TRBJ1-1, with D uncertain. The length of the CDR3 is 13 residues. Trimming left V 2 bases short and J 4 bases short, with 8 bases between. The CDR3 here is CASSLTAGTEAFF. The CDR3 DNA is TGTGCCAGCAGTTTAACGGCGGGCACTGAAGCTTTCTTT.

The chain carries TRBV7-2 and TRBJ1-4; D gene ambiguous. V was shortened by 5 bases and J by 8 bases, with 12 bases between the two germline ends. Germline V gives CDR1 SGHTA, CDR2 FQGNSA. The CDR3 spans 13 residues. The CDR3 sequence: CASSARPVEKLFF. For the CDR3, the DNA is TGTGCCAGCAGCGCTAGACCGGTCGAAAAACTGTTTTTT.

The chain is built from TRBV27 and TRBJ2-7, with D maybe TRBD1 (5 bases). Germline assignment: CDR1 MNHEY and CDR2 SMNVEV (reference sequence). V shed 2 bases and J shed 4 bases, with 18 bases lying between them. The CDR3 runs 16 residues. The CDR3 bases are TGTGCCAGCAGTTTAGCAAGAAGGGCAGGGATGTACGAGCAGTACTTC. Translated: CASSLARRAGMYEQYF.